The T cell receptor beta chain described here comes from a study of CD8 T cells in Susac syndrome. Study-wide results and caveats: As the study acknowledged, the number of individuals in its TCR sequencing and HLA analysis was relatively small.

Germline V CDR1 and CDR2: LGHDT, YNNKEL (reference sequence). The CDR3 has 17 amino acids. Trimming left V 0 bases short and J 4 bases short, with 18 bases between. Random hexamers were used to reverse transcribe the RNA input (about 0.5 to 1 ug). TCRdb redid the calling of the immunoSEQ multiplex PCR reads with MiXCR, one entry per CDR3 protein. The sample holds about 90,000 distinct CDR3 sequences, 90% to 95% seen once. Concerning this clonotype: Its antigen is undetermined.

V usage is TRBV3-1 and J usage is TRBJ2-5, with D unclear. The specimen was CD8+ T cells from PBMCs. This sequence was found in a human donor in good health. This chain's CDR3 is CASSQDRGLASGETQYF. DNA of the CDR3: TGTGCCAGCAGCCAAGATCGTGGGTTGGCAAGTGGAGAGACCCAGTACTTC.